A single sample gave rise to the 22 T cell receptor beta chains below, sequenced in a study of blood T cell repertoires in COVID-19. Clones were sequenced by immunoSEQ multiplex PCR, and TCRdb holds only the in-frame ones, with some missing. This table holds fewer than 300,000 clones, approximately 83% found once. The sequencing input was peripheral blood. The source is a human donor in a cohort sampled during active COVID-19.

The chain employs TRBV14 and TRBJ1-4; 7 bases fit TRBD1. There are 16 residues in the CDR3. The V gene end was trimmed by 1 base and the J gene end by 8 bases; junction bases not matched to a gene: 10. The V gene's germline CDR1 is SGHDN and CDR2 FVKESK. The CDR3 is CASSQVGDRTREKLFF. CDR3 DNA: TGTGCCAGCAGCCAAGTAGGGGACAGAACTCGGGAAAAACTGTTTTTT.

This clone showed up just a few times. The gene calls are TRBV5-6 and TRBJ1-1; possibly TRBD1 for D (6 bases). The V end was cut by 5 bases, the J end by 4 bases, with 15 bases between. The V gene's germline CDR1 is SGHDT and CDR2 YYEEEE. The CDR3 covers 14 residues. The CDR3 DNA sequence: TGTGCCAGCAGACCGGTCAGGGGTTCCACTGAAGCTTTCTTT. Amino acids: CASRPVRGSTEAFF.

The chain recombines TRBV14 with TRBJ2-6, with D perhaps matching TRBD2 (6 bases). The CDR3 has 19 amino acids. Germline loops: CDR1 SGHDN, CDR2 FVKESK. Trimming stripped 5 bases from V and 3 bases from J, with 23 bases between. The DNA of the CDR3 is TGTGCCAGCAGCTATACGCCGGGACTCCCGCAGGGTGGGGCCAACGTCCTGACTTTC. Translated, it gives CASSYTPGLPQGGANVLTF.

J is TRBJ1-1 and V is TRBV6-2 or TRBV6-3; 9 nucleotides line up with TRBD1. This CDR3 is built from 14 residues. In germline, CDR1 is MNHEY, CDR2 SVGEGT. J gave up 7 bases and V 2 bases, and 5 bases lay outside the gene matches. As DNA, the CDR3 is TGTGCCAGCAGTTACCCCGGGACAGGGAGTGAAGCTTTCTTT. Protein product: CASSYPGTGSEAFF.

This clone was seen many times. This chain connects TRBV6-5 to TRBJ2-7, with a tentative D call TRBD2 (6 bases). This CDR3 is 14 amino acids long. V lost 6 bases and J 5 bases, leaving 17 bases between the germline ends. CDR1 MNHEY and CDR2 SVGAGI come from the germline V gene. The CDR3 is CASSRTWEDDEQYF. CDR3 coding DNA: TGTGCCAGCAGCCGGACGTGGGAGGACGACGAGCAGTACTTC.

This clone appeared a few times. The gene calls are TRBV11-3 and TRBJ2-1, with 10 nucleotides matching TRBD2. V trimming: 2 bases; J trimming: 3 bases; junction bases outside the gene matches: 1. The CDR3 runs to 15 residues. CDR1 and CDR2 (germline): SGHNT, YENEEA. The CDR3 DNA sequence: TGTGCCAGCAGCTTACTAGCGGGAGACTACAATGAGCAGTTCTTC. The encoded protein is CASSLLAGDYNEQFF.

This sequence joins TRBV18 and TRBJ2-7; D is ambiguous. V was cut by 4 bases and J by 3 bases, with 16 bases left in between. Germline loops: CDR1 KGHSH, CDR2 LQKENI. This CDR3 is built from 15 residues. The chain's CDR3 is CASSLTLEVDYEQYF. In DNA, the CDR3 is TGTGCCAGCTCACTAACTTTAGAGGTGGACTACGAGCAGTACTTC.

The V call is TRBV2, the J call TRBJ1-1; 12 nucleotides align to TRBD1. V was clipped by 7 bases and J by 4 bases; unmatched bases: 7. CDR1 and CDR2 (germline): SNHLY, FYNNEI. This CDR3 has 15 residues. The DNA for the CDR3 is TGTGCCAGCAAGGGACAGGGGGCCTCTGGCACTGAAGCTTTCTTT. This sequence encodes CASKGQGASGTEAFF.

The chain employs TRBV3-1 (or the pseudogene TRBV3-2) and TRBJ2-3; TRBD2 aligns across 10 bases. In germline, CDR1 is LGHDT, CDR2 YNNKEL (reference sequence). The CDR3 is made up of 19 amino acids. With 1 base clipped from V and 4 bases from J, the junction kept 14 bases outside the gene matches. The DNA for the CDR3 is TGTGCCAGCAGCCAAGGCCACTTCTGGTCTAGCGGGAGAGCAGATACGCAGTATTTT. This gives the protein CASSQGHFWSSGRADTQYF.

V usage is TRBV6-5 and J usage is TRBJ2-7; D possibly corresponds to TRBD2 (6 bases). Germline CDR1 reads MNHEY; CDR2 reads SVGAGI. V shed 2 bases and J shed 1 base, with 12 bases lying between them. The CDR3 is 15 amino acids. The CDR3 sequence is CASSYRDFGSYEQYF. The CDR3 nucleotides read TGTGCCAGCAGTTACCGGGACTTCGGATCCTACGAGCAGTACTTC.

J is TRBJ2-3 and V is TRBV7-3, with TRBD2 matching over 12 bases. The V segment lost 1 base and the J segment 0 bases; nucleotides outside the gene matches: 2. CDR3 length: 17 residues. CDR1 SGHTA and CDR2 FQGTGA come from the germline V gene. CDR3 loop: CASSLRTSGVSTDTQYF. The DNA for the CDR3 is TGTGCCAGCAGCTTAAGGACTAGCGGGGTTAGCACAGATACGCAGTATTTT.

The V call is TRBV5-5, the J call TRBJ1-2, with 7 bases identical to TRBD1. The germline CDR1 and CDR2 sequences are SGHKS and YYEKEE (reference sequence). The CDR3 extends over 13 amino acids. Trimming cost V 4 bases and J 8 bases; bases outside gene matches: 8. The CDR3 spells CASSPGQFPGYTF. In nucleotides, the CDR3 is TGTGCCAGCAGCCCGGGACAGTTCCCCGGCTACACCTTC. Full variable domain (rest looked up from reference TRBV5-5 and TRBJ1-2): DAGVTQSPTHLIKTRGQQVTLRCSPISGHKSVSWYQQVLGQGPQFIFQYYEKEERGRGNFPDRFSARQFPNYSSELNVNALLLGDSALYLCASSPGQFPGYTFGSGTRLTVV.

The V and J genes are TRBV18 and TRBJ2-1; 13 bases are a match to TRBD2. CDR1 is KGHSH, CDR2 LQKENI, per germline. The CDR3 loop spans 16 amino acids. After removal of 1 base from V and 4 bases from J, the junction contained 1 base not matched to a gene. CDR3 sequence (DNA): TGTGCCAGCTCACCACGGACTAGCGGGAGTTACAATGAGCAGTTCTTC. Translating it yields CASSPRTSGSYNEQFF.

The J gene is TRBJ1-1, the V gene TRBV28; D might be TRBD1 (5 bases). The CDR3 totals 13 residues. CDR1 is MDHEN, CDR2 SYDVKM, per germline. Trimming took off 5 bases at V and 0 bases at J, with 7 bases between the two ends. DNA for the CDR3: TGTGCCAGCAGTGGACACATGAACACTGAAGCTTTCTTT. Translation gives CASSGHMNTEAFF.

V is TRBV29-1 and J is TRBJ2-1, with 7 bases lining up with TRBD2. The CDR3 has 13 amino acids. CDR1 SQVTM and CDR2 ANQGSEA come from the germline V gene. The V and J ends lost 7 bases and 6 bases, in that order; junction bases with no gene match: 9. Here the CDR3 reads CSAGGTGGNEQFF. The CDR3 nucleotides are TGCAGCGCCGGGGGGACGGGGGGCAATGAGCAGTTCTTC.

V usage is TRBV7-2 and J usage is TRBJ1-6; possibly TRBD1 for D (6 bases). The CDR3 has 15 amino acids. Trimming stripped 4 bases from V and 6 bases from J, with 13 bases between. CDR1 SGHTA and CDR2 FQGNSA come from the germline V gene. Here the CDR3 DNA reads TGTGCCAGCAGCTCGGGTTCAGGGGTTAATTCACCCCTCCACTTT. Its protein is CASSSGSGVNSPLHF. The whole variable domain, filled in from reference TRBV7-2 and TRBJ1-6, reads GAGVSQSPSNKVTEKGKDVELRCDPISGHTALYWYRQSLGQGLEFLIYFQGNSAPDKSGLPSDRFSAERTGGSVSTLTIQRTQQEDSAVYLCASSSGSGVNSPLHFGNGTRLTVT.

This clone was seen more than once but under ten times. This same CDR3 is encoded by further DNA sequences in the sample. The gene calls are TRBV5-1 and TRBJ2-7; D not resolved. With 0 bases removed from V and 3 bases from J, the gap between germline ends came to 10 bases. CDR1 SGHRS and CDR2 YFSETQ come from the germline V gene. This CDR3 comprises 14 residues. In DNA, the CDR3 is TGCGCCAGCAGCTTGGCGGGTCGGGTCTACGAGCAGTACTTC. It specifies CASSLAGRVYEQYF.

The chain uses TRBV5-6 and TRBJ1-2; possibly TRBD1 for D (5 bases). V lost 5 bases and J 8 bases, leaving 16 bases between the germline ends. Germline V lookup: CDR1 SGHDT, CDR2 YYEEEE. CDR3 size: 13 residues. CDR3 nucleotides: TGTGCCAGCAGTTCTGCTGGGGCAGGGGGCTACACCTTC. Encoded protein: CASSSAGAGGYTF.

The chain recombines TRBV12-3 or TRBV12-4 with TRBJ2-1; D not resolved. The CDR3 length is 13 residues. Trimming removed 6 bases at V and 0 bases at J, with 6 bases between. The CDR3 loop is CASSSGSYNEQFF. As DNA, the CDR3 is TGTGCCAGCAGCTCCGGCTCCTACAATGAGCAGTTCTTC.

The chain couples TRBV10-3 to TRBJ2-7; TRBD1 matches at 7 bases. In germline, CDR1 is ENHRY, CDR2 SYGVKD. The CDR3 spans 13 residues. J gave up 3 bases and V 4 bases, and 3 bases lay outside the gene matches. DNA of the CDR3: TGTGCCATCAGTGGACAGGGAGTCTACGAGCAGTACTTC. Its protein product is CAISGQGVYEQYF.

The chain recombines TRBV7-2 with TRBJ1-2; D unresolved. The CDR3 totals 14 residues. V was trimmed by 0 bases and J by 0 bases, leaving 5 bases between them. Germline lookup yields CDR1 SGHTA and CDR2 FQGNSA. The CDR3 here is CASSLAVANYGYTF. The DNA for the CDR3 is TGTGCCAGCAGCTTAGCGGTAGCTAACTATGGCTACACCTTC.

The table lists this clone with a count of one. The chain uses TRBV5-5 and TRBJ2-2; TRBD2 is a possible D gene (5 bases). Trimming shortened V by 4 bases and J by 5 bases, and 12 bases separated the two germline ends. From germline, CDR1 is SGHKS and CDR2 YYEKEE (reference sequence). The length of the CDR3 is 14 residues. CDR3 sequence: CASSPGLGTGELFF. CDR3 nucleotides: TGTGCCAGCAGCCCCGGACTGGGGACCGGGGAGCTGTTTTTT.